The subject of this entry is one TCR beta chain. Its cognate antigen is unknown. The data were taken from a study of cytomegalovirus exposure and HLA in healthy donors. Findings of the study overall: Specificity of a few CMV-associated chains for CMV antigens was verified in vitro.

Use of 60 Vbeta and 13 Jbeta primers characterized the PCR. The data were produced by immunoSEQ multiplex PCR, yet TCRdb's version contains in-frame clones alone and is incomplete. The sample holds roughly 150,000 clones; around three quarters are singletons and the top ten take less than 1.2%. The CDR3 sequence is 11 residues long. Deletions cut 9 bases from V and 7 bases from J, with 10 bases between. Germline V gene sequence: CDR1 MNHEY, CDR2 SVGAGI. Material for sequencing was PBMCs. V usage is TRBV6-5 and J usage is TRBJ2-1; D remains unclear. The receptor was derived from a woman between 40 and 50 years old in good health and CMV-seronegative. CDR3 nucleotides: TGTGCCAGTCGGGTTGGGAATGAGCAGTTCTTC. This translates into CASRVGNEQFF.